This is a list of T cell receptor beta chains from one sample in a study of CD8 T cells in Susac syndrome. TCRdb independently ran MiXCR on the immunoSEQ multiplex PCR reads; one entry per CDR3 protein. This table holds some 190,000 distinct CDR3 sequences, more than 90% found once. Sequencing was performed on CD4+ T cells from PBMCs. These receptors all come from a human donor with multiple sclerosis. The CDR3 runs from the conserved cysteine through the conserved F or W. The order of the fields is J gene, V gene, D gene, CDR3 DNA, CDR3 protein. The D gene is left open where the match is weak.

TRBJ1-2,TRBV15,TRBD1,TGTGCCACCAGCATTGGGACAGGGGGCAACTATGGCTACACCTTC,CATSIGTGGNYGYTF
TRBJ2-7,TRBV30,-,TGTGCCTGGAGTTCCTATAACGAGCAGTACTTC,CAWSSYNEQYF
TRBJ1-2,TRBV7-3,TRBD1,TGTGCCAGCAGCTCAGGAGGACAGGGGATCTATGGCTACACCTTC,CASSSGGQGIYGYTF
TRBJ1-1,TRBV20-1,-,TGCAGTGCTAGAGACTCGACAGGCTACACTGAAGCTTTCTTT,CSARDSTGYTEAFF
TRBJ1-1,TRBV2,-,TGTGCCAGCGGCGAGCTGAACACTGAAGCTTTCTTT,CASGELNTEAFF
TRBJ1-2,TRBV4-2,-,TGTGCCAGCAGCCATGACGCTTGGGGAGAGAACTATGGCTACACCTTC,CASSHDAWGENYGYTF
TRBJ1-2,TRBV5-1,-,TGCGCCAGCAGCTTGGATGGCGGACCCTATGGCTACACCTTC,CASSLDGGPYGYTF
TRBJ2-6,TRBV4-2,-,TGTGCCAGCAGCCAAGATACGGCTACCCTCAGGAGCAACGTCCTGACTTTC,CASSQDTATLRSNVLTF
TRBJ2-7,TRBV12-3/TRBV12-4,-,TGTGCCAGCAGTTCAATGGACAGAACCTACGAGCAGTACTTC,CASSSMDRTYEQYF
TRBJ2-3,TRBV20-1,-,TGCAGTGCTAGTCGACTCGGAGATACGCAGTATTTT,CSASRLGDTQYF
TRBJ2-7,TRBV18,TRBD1,TGTGCCAGCTCACCCGGGACAGCTACCTACGAGCAGTACTTC,CASSPGTATYEQYF
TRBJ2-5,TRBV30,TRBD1,TGTGCCTGGATCGGGACAGGAAAAGAGACCCAGTACTTC,CAWIGTGKETQYF
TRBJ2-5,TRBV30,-,TGTGCCTGGAGCGGAAAAGAGACCCAGTACTTC,CAWSGKETQYF
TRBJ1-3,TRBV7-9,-,TGTGCCAGCAGCTTTGACCGTGGATCTGGAAACACCATATATTTT,CASSFDRGSGNTIYF